Below, 2 T cell receptor beta chains from the same sample are listed, as sequenced in a study of blood T cell repertoires in COVID-19. The assay was immunoSEQ multiplex PCR, and TCRdb's table has in-frame clones only and misses some. The profile shows about 280,000 clones, approximately 90% of them singletons. Sequenced input: PBMCs or T cells enriched from blood (not recorded which). These TCRs come from a man aged 35-49 years who had been exposed to COVID-19.

The gene calls are TRBV28 and TRBJ1-4; 8 bases agree with TRBD1. Trimming cost V 2 bases and J 8 bases; bases outside gene matches: 16. The CDR3 is made up of 18 amino acids. Germline V lookup: CDR1 MDHEN, CDR2 SYDVKM. CDR3 loop: CASSLRPGRTGLNEKLFF. The CDR3 coding sequence is TGTGCCAGCAGTTTAAGGCCGGGGCGGACAGGGTTAAACGAAAAACTGTTTTTT.

With respect to this clone: Other nucleotide sequences in the sample specify the same CDR3. The chain links TRBV28 to TRBJ2-2; D not resolved. Between the trimmed V and J ends, which lost 2 bases and 0 bases, there was a span of 4 bases. The CDR3 runs to 14 residues. The germline V gene encodes CDR1 MDHEN and CDR2 SYDVKM. Here the CDR3 reads CASSLTANTGELFF. The CDR3 bases are TGTGCCAGCAGTTTAACAGCGAACACCGGGGAGCTGTTTTTT.